Sequencing of this TCR beta chain was carried out in a study of T cell repertoires in cytomegalovirus infection. About the research overall: HLA-B-restricted CMV epitopes that are well studied, plus recently identified HLA-C-restricted ones, were used by the study. The study's findings and limits: HLA-C-restricted CMV-specific TCR beta clonotypes prevailed in the ex vivo response.

Comment on this clonotype: The antigen is unknown.

The length of the CDR3 is 16 residues. Germline V lookup: CDR1 SEHNR, CDR2 FQNEAQ (reference sequence). V was trimmed by 5 bases and J by 0 bases, leaving 14 bases between them. TCRdb redid the calling of the reads with MiXCR, one entry per CDR3 protein. The sample contains approximately 220,000 distinct CDR3 sequences, about 38% of which appear only once. Sequencing was performed on CD8+ T cells from cultured PBMCs, taken from culture after CMV antigen stimulation. The clonotype originates from a human donor in good health (CMV status not recorded). Some clones in this sample may be carry-over from other donors' samples. This chain uses TRBV7-9 with TRBJ2-1; D possibly corresponds to TRBD2 (5 bases). The CDR3 DNA sequence: TGTGCCAGCAGCCCCAAGCGGAGTCGCTCCTACAATGAGCAGTTCTTC. It codes for CASSPKRSRSYNEQFF.